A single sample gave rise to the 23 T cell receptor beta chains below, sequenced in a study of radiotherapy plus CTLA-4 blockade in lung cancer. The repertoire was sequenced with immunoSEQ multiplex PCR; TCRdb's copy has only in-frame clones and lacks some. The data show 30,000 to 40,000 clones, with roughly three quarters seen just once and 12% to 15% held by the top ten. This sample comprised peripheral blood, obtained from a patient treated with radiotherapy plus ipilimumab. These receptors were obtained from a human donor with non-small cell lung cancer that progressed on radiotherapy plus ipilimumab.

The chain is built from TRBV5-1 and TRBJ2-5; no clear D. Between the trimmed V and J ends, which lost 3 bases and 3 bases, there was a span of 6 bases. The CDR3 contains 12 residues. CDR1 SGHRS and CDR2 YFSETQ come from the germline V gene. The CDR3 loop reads CASSSQKETQYF. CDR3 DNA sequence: TGCGCCAGCAGCTCACAAAAAGAGACCCAGTACTTC.

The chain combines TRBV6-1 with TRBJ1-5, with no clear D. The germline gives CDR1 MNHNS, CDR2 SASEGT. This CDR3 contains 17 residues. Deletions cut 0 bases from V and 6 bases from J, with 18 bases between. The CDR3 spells CASSEARRSRVGQPQHF. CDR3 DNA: TGTGCCAGCAGTGAAGCGCGGAGGTCGAGGGTGGGTCAGCCCCAGCATTTT.

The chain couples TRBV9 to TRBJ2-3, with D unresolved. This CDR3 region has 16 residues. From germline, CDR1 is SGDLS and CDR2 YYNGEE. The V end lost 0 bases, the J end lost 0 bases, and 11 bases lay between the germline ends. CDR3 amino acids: CASSVGVSPSTDTQYF. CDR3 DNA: TGTGCCAGCAGCGTAGGAGTCTCTCCGAGCACAGATACGCAGTATTTT.

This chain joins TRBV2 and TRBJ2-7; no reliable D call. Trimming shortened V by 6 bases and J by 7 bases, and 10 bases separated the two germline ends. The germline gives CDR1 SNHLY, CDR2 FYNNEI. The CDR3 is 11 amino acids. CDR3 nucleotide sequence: TGTGCCAGCAGCGAATACGAAGAGCAGTACTTC. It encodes CASSEYEEQYF.

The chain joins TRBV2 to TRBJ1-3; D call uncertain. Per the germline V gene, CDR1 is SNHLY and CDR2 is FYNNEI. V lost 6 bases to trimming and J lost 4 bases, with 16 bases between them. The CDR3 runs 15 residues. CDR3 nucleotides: TGTGCCAGCAGAGGACCCGAGGGAGGAGGAAACACCATATATTTT. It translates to CASRGPEGGGNTIYF.

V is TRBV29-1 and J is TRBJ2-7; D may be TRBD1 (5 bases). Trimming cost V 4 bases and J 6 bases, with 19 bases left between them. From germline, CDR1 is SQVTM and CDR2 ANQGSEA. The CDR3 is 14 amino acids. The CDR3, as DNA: TGCAGCGTTGCATTGGGTCTTGGGGCTCGCGAGCAGTACTTC. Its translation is CSVALGLGAREQYF.

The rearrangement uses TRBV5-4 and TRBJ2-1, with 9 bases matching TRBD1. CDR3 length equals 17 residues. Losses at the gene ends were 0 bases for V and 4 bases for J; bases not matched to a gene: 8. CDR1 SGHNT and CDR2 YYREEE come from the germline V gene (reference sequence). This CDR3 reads CASSLGSGTGPYNEQFF. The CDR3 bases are TGTGCCAGCAGCTTGGGATCCGGGACAGGGCCTTACAATGAGCAGTTCTTC.

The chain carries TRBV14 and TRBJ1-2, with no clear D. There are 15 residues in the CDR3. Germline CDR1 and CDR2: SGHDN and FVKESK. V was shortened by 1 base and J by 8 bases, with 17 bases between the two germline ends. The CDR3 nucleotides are TGTGCCAGCAGCCAAGTTAGGGCACCCAGAGCGGGCTACACCTTC. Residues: CASSQVRAPRAGYTF.

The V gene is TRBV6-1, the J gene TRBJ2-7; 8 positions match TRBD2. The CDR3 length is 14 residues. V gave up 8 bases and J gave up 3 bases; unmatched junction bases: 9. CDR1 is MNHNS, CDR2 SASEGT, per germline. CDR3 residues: CASGRTSRYYEQYF. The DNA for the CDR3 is TGTGCCAGCGGAAGGACTAGCCGATACTACGAGCAGTACTTC.

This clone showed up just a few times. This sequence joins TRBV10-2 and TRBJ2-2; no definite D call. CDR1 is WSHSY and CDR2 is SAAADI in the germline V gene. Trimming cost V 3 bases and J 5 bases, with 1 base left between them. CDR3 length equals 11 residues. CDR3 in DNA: TGCGCCAGCAGTGATACCGGGGAGCTGTTTTTT. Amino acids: CASSDTGELFF.

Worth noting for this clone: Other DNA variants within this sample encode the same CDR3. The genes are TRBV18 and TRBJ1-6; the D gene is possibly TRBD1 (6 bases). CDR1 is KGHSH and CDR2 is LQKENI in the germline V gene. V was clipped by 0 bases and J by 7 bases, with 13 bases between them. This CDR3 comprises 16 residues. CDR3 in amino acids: CASSPPMNRANSPLHF. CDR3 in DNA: TGTGCCAGCTCACCACCGATGAACAGGGCCAATTCACCCCTCCACTTT.

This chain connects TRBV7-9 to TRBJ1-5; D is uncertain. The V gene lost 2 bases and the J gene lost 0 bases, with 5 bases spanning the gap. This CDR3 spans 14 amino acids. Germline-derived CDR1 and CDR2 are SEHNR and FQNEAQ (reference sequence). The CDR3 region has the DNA TGTGCCAGCAGCTTACCCGGTAGCAATCAGCCCCAGCATTTT. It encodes CASSLPGSNQPQHF.

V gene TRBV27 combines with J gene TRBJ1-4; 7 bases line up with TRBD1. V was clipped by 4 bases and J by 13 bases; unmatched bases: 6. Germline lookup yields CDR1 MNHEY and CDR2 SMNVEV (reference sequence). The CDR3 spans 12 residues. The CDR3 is CASSSLQGRLFF. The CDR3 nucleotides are TGTGCCAGCAGTTCCCTACAGGGGCGACTGTTTTTT.

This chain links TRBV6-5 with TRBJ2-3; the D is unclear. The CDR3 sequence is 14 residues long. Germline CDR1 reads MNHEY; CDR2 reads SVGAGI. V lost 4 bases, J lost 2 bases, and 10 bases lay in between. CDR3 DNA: TGTGCCAGCAGTTCATTAGGGTCCACAGATACGCAGTATTTT. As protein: CASSSLGSTDTQYF.

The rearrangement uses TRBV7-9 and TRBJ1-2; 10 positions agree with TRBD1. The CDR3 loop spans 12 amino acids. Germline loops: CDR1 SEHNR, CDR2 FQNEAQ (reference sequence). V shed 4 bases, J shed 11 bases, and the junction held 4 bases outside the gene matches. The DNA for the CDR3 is TGTGCCAGCAGCTCCTGGGACAGGGGTTACACCTTC. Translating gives CASSSWDRGYTF.

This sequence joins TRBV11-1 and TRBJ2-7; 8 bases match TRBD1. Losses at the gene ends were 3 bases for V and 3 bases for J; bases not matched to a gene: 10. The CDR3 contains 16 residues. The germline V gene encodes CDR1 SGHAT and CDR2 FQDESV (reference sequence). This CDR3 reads CASSFNRGNQDYEQYF. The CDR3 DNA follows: TGTGCCAGCAGCTTTAACAGGGGGAATCAAGACTACGAGCAGTACTTC.

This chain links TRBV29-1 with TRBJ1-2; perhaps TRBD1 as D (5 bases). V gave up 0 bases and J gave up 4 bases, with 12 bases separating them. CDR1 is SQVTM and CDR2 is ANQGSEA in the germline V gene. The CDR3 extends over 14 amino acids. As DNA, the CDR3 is TGCAGCGTTGAAGAGGGGACGGATATCTATGGCTACACCTTC. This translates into CSVEEGTDIYGYTF.

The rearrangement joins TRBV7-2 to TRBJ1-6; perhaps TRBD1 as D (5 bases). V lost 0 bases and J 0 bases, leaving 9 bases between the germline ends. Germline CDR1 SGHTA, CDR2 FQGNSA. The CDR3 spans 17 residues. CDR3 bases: TGTGCCAGCAGCTTAGCGATCGGGGGCTCCTATAATTCACCCCTCCACTTT. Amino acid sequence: CASSLAIGGSYNSPLHF.

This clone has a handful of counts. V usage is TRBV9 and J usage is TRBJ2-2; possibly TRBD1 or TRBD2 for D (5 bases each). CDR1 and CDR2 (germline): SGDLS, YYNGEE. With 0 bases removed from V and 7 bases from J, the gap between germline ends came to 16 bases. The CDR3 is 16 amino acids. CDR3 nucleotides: TGTGCCAGCAGCGTAGATGATGGGGGAGCGGACGGGGAGCTGTTTTTT. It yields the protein CASSVDDGGADGELFF.

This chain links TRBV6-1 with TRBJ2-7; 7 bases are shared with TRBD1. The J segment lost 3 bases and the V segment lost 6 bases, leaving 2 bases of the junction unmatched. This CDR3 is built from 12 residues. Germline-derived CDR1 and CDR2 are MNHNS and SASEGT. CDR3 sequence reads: CASRGTVYEQYF. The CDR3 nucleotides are TGTGCCAGCAGGGGGACAGTCTACGAGCAGTACTTC.

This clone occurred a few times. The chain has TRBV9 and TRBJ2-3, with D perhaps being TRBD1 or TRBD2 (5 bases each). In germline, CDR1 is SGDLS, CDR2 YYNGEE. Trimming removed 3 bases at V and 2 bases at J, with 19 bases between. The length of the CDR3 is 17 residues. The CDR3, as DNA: TGTGCCAGCAGCGCCCTGGGGCTAGCAACGAACACAGATACGCAGTATTTT. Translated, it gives CASSALGLATNTDTQYF.

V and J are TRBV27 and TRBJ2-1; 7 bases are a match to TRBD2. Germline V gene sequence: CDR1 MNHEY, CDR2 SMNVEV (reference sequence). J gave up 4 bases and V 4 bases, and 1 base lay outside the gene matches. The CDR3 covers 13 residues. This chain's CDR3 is CASSWEGYNEQFF. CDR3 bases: TGTGCCAGCAGTTGGGAGGGGTACAATGAGCAGTTCTTC.

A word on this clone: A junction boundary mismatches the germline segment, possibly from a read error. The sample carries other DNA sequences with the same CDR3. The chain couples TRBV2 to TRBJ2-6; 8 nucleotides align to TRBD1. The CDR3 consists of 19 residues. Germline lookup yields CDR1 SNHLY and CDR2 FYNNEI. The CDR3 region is CASSEFRQGSHSGANVLTF. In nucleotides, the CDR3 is TGTGCCAGCAGTGAATTTAGACAGGGGTCACACTCTGGGGCCAATGTCCTGACTTTC.